Listed below are T cell receptor beta chains from one sample, sequenced in a study of T cell repertoires in cytomegalovirus infection. Which antigens these TCRs recognize remains unknown. TCRdb reprocessed the reads via MiXCR and lists one record per CDR3 protein. The top ten hold about a sixth of the sample, which has about half a million distinct CDR3 sequences, 33% seen once. The sequenced sample was cultured PBMCs, obtained from culture after CMV antigen stimulation. The source of these receptors is a human donor in good health (CMV status not recorded). Some clones in this sample may be carry-over from other donors' samples. Each CDR3 is given with its conserved first and last residue. Fields, in order: J gene, D gene, V gene, clone size, CDR3 DNA, CDR3 protein. A D gene is named only where the DNA matches it firmly. Where a row states a size, it is once, few, many or the class of an expanded clone; other rows omit it.

J gene: TRBJ2-3
D gene: .
V gene: TRBV6-1
clone size: few
CDR3 DNA: TGTGCCAGCTGGAGGTTAGAATGGGAGCATAGCACAGATACGCAGTATTTT
CDR3 protein: CASWRLEWEHSTDTQYF

J gene: TRBJ2-2
D gene: .
V gene: TRBV7-2
clone size: .
CDR3 DNA: TGTGCCAGCAGCCCCCTGGGTAGCGGCGCGAACACCGGGGAGCTGTTTTTT
CDR3 protein: CASSPLGSGANTGELFF

J gene: TRBJ2-1
D gene: TRBD1
V gene: TRBV5-1
clone size: .
CDR3 DNA: TGCGCCAGCAGCTTGGTACAGGGGGCGATGGATGAGCAGTTCTTC
CDR3 protein: CASSLVQGAMDEQFF

J gene: TRBJ2-1
D gene: .
V gene: TRBV7-2
clone size: medium-sized
CDR3 DNA: TGTGCCAGCAGCTCTTATTTAGAAAATGAGCAGTTCTTC
CDR3 protein: CASSSYLENEQFF

J gene: TRBJ2-3
D gene: .
V gene: TRBV2
clone size: .
CDR3 DNA: TGTGCCAGCAGTGAAGACAGCACAGATACGCAGTATTTT
CDR3 protein: CASSEDSTDTQYF

J gene: TRBJ1-5
D gene: TRBD1
V gene: TRBV19
clone size: .
CDR3 DNA: TGTGCCAGTATTACGACAGGGGGAGGCAATCAGCCCCAGCATTTT
CDR3 protein: CASITTGGGNQPQHF

J gene: TRBJ1-5
D gene: .
V gene: TRBV28
clone size: few
CDR3 DNA: TGTGCCAGCAGTTTATGGGGGCAGGGGCGCACGAGTGGGAATCAGCCCCAGCATTTT
CDR3 protein: CASSLWGQGRTSGNQPQHF

J gene: TRBJ1-3
D gene: .
V gene: TRBV7-2
clone size: many
CDR3 DNA: TGTGCCAGCAGCTTAGTTAGGGGTGCCTCTGGAAACACCATATATTTT
CDR3 protein: CASSLVRGASGNTIYF

J gene: TRBJ2-1
D gene: TRBD1
V gene: TRBV7-9
clone size: .
CDR3 DNA: TGTGCCAGCAGCACCCGACAGGGTTACAATGAGCAGTTCTTC
CDR3 protein: CASSTRQGYNEQFF

J gene: TRBJ1-5
D gene: .
V gene: TRBV12-3/TRBV12-4
clone size: few
CDR3 DNA: TGTGCCAGCAGTTTAATCGGGAGCAATCAGCCCCAGCATTTT
CDR3 protein: CASSLIGSNQPQHF

J gene: TRBJ2-1
D gene: .
V gene: TRBV7-2
clone size: .
CDR3 DNA: TGTGCCAGCAACCCGGGAGCCTCTTACAATGAGCAGTTCTTC
CDR3 protein: CASNPGASYNEQFF

J gene: TRBJ1-2
D gene: .
V gene: TRBV2
clone size: few
CDR3 DNA: TGTGCCAGCAGTATCGGGCCTTCTGGCTATGGCTACACCTTC
CDR3 protein: CASSIGPSGYGYTF

J gene: TRBJ1-5
D gene: TRBD1
V gene: TRBV30
clone size: few
CDR3 DNA: TGTGCCTGGGCCGGGACAGCAAATCAGCCCCAGCATTTT
CDR3 protein: CAWAGTANQPQHF

J gene: TRBJ2-1
D gene: .
V gene: TRBV11-2
clone size: .
CDR3 DNA: TGTGCCAGCAGCTTAAGACCGAATCTCCATGAGCAGTTCTTC
CDR3 protein: CASSLRPNLHEQFF

J gene: TRBJ1-5
D gene: .
V gene: TRBV27
clone size: few
CDR3 DNA: TGTGCCAGCAGAAAAACAGGGAGTGAGAGCAATCAGCCCCAGCATTTT
CDR3 protein: CASRKTGSESNQPQHF

J gene: TRBJ1-2
D gene: .
V gene: TRBV7-9
clone size: few
CDR3 DNA: TGTGCCAGCAGCTTAAGGGTCACCGGAGAAGGCTACACCTTC
CDR3 protein: CASSLRVTGEGYTF

J gene: TRBJ2-7
D gene: TRBD2
V gene: TRBV7-2
clone size: many
CDR3 DNA: TGTGCCAGCAGCTTAGCCAGCGGGGGGCGCGAGCAGTACTTC
CDR3 protein: CASSLASGGREQYF

J gene: TRBJ2-1
D gene: .
V gene: TRBV5-4
clone size: .
CDR3 DNA: TGTGCCAGCAGCTTGGAGGGTCCAGCGGACAATGAGCAGTTCTTC
CDR3 protein: CASSLEGPADNEQFF

J gene: TRBJ2-1
D gene: .
V gene: TRBV20-1
clone size: .
CDR3 DNA: TGCAGTGCTAGAGGGACCAACTACAATGAGCAGTTCTTC
CDR3 protein: CSARGTNYNEQFF

J gene: TRBJ2-1
D gene: .
V gene: TRBV10-3
clone size: .
CDR3 DNA: TGTGCCACCTTCGGAGGCTCCTACAATGAGCAGTTCTTC
CDR3 protein: CATFGGSYNEQFF

J gene: TRBJ2-3
D gene: TRBD2
V gene: TRBV4-1
clone size: .
CDR3 DNA: TGCGCCAGCAGCCGCCAACTAGCGGGCACAGATACGCAGTATTTT
CDR3 protein: CASSRQLAGTDTQYF

J gene: TRBJ2-1
D gene: TRBD2
V gene: TRBV14
clone size: .
CDR3 DNA: TGTGCCAGCAGCCACTTAGCGGGAGGGAGGTACAATGAGCAGTTCTTC
CDR3 protein: CASSHLAGGRYNEQFF

J gene: TRBJ2-1
D gene: .
V gene: TRBV27
clone size: .
CDR3 DNA: TGTGCCAGCAGTACGGACGGGAGCTCCTACAATGAGCAGTTCTTC
CDR3 protein: CASSTDGSSYNEQFF

J gene: TRBJ2-7
D gene: TRBD1
V gene: TRBV12-3/TRBV12-4
clone size: few
CDR3 DNA: TGTGCCAGCAGGGGGGACAGGGGCGACGAGCAGTACTTC
CDR3 protein: CASRGDRGDEQYF

J gene: TRBJ2-3
D gene: .
V gene: TRBV12-3/TRBV12-4
clone size: .
CDR3 DNA: TGTGCCAGCACCACAGGAGATACGCAGTATTTT
CDR3 protein: CASTTGDTQYF

J gene: TRBJ1-2
D gene: .
V gene: TRBV28
clone size: few
CDR3 DNA: TGTGCCAGCAGTTTATTGGCACATTTTAATGGCTACACCTTC
CDR3 protein: CASSLLAHFNGYTF

J gene: TRBJ2-2
D gene: .
V gene: TRBV7-2
clone size: .
CDR3 DNA: TGTTCCACTACGAGTGACAGTGACACCGGGGAGCTGTTTTTT
CDR3 protein: CSTTSDSDTGELFF

J gene: TRBJ2-1
D gene: .
V gene: TRBV7-4
clone size: .
CDR3 DNA: TGTGCCAGCAGTCCGGTGGGGGAGCAGTTCTTC
CDR3 protein: CASSPVGEQFF

J gene: TRBJ1-6
D gene: .
V gene: TRBV7-2
clone size: few
CDR3 DNA: TGTGCCAGCAGCTACCATAATTCACCCCTCCACTTT
CDR3 protein: CASSYHNSPLHF

J gene: TRBJ2-1
D gene: TRBD2
V gene: TRBV6-2/TRBV6-3
clone size: .
CDR3 DNA: TGTGCCAGCAGTTACCCTACTAGCGGCACTTACAATGAGCAGTTCTTC
CDR3 protein: CASSYPTSGTYNEQFF

J gene: TRBJ2-2
D gene: .
V gene: TRBV9
clone size: few
CDR3 DNA: TGTGCCAGCAGCGTAGCCGGGTCCGGGGAGCTGTTTTTT
CDR3 protein: CASSVAGSGELFF

J gene: TRBJ2-4
D gene: TRBD2
V gene: TRBV12-3/TRBV12-4
clone size: .
CDR3 DNA: TGTGCCAGCAGTTTAATGACTAGCGGGAGTGGTAAGCTTCAGTACTTC
CDR3 protein: CASSLMTSGSGKLQYF

J gene: TRBJ2-7
D gene: TRBD2
V gene: TRBV28
clone size: .
CDR3 DNA: TGTGCCAGCAGTCCACCGGGACTAGGTCACGAGCAGTACTTC
CDR3 protein: CASSPPGLGHEQYF

J gene: TRBJ2-1
D gene: .
V gene: TRBV7-3
clone size: many
CDR3 DNA: TGTGCCAGCAGCTTACAGACCCCCCCCAATGAGCAGTTCTTC
CDR3 protein: CASSLQTPPNEQFF

J gene: TRBJ2-5
D gene: TRBD1
V gene: TRBV20-1
clone size: many
CDR3 DNA: TGCAGTGCTCTAACGACAGGGCGCCAAGAGACCCAGTACTTC
CDR3 protein: CSALTTGRQETQYF

J gene: TRBJ1-1
D gene: TRBD1
V gene: TRBV7-2
clone size: few
CDR3 DNA: TGTGCCAGCAGCTTAGACAGGGGGCAAACTGAAGCTTTCTTT
CDR3 protein: CASSLDRGQTEAFF

J gene: TRBJ1-2
D gene: .
V gene: TRBV19
clone size: .
CDR3 DNA: TGTGCCAGTAGTATCCAGGGGCCCTATGGCTACACCTTC
CDR3 protein: CASSIQGPYGYTF

J gene: TRBJ2-1
D gene: .
V gene: TRBV28
clone size: .
CDR3 DNA: TGTGCCAGCAGTCCATTGGTGGCGGTATCCTACAATGAGCAGTTCTTC
CDR3 protein: CASSPLVAVSYNEQFF

J gene: TRBJ2-3
D gene: .
V gene: TRBV28
clone size: .
CDR3 DNA: TGTGCCAGCAGTCGCTCCCCCCTGGGAGGTAACACAGATACGCAGTATTTT
CDR3 protein: CASSRSPLGGNTDTQYF

J gene: TRBJ1-4
D gene: .
V gene: TRBV15
clone size: .
CDR3 DNA: TGTGCCACCAGCCCACACAAAACTAATGAAAAACTGTTTTTT
CDR3 protein: CATSPHKTNEKLFF

J gene: TRBJ2-2
D gene: .
V gene: TRBV5-1
clone size: .
CDR3 DNA: TGCGCCAGCAGCTTGCAAGGAGGGGACACCGGGGAGCTGTTTTTT
CDR3 protein: CASSLQGGDTGELFF

J gene: TRBJ2-3
D gene: .
V gene: TRBV7-2
clone size: .
CDR3 DNA: TGTGCCAGCAGCACCTCCCTATTAAGCACAGATACGCAGTATTTT
CDR3 protein: CASSTSLLSTDTQYF

J gene: TRBJ2-7
D gene: .
V gene: TRBV5-1
clone size: many
CDR3 DNA: TGCGCCAGCAGCTTGGATACAGTTGGCAGCGACGAGCAGTACTTC
CDR3 protein: CASSLDTVGSDEQYF

J gene: TRBJ2-1
D gene: TRBD2
V gene: TRBV7-2
clone size: .
CDR3 DNA: TGTGCCAGCATCACCGGGACTAGGAAGTTCTTC
CDR3 protein: CASITGTRKFF

J gene: TRBJ1-6
D gene: TRBD1
V gene: TRBV7-8
clone size: many
CDR3 DNA: TGTGCCAGCAGAAAAGACAGGGGAAATTCACCCCTCCACTTT
CDR3 protein: CASRKDRGNSPLHF

J gene: TRBJ2-1
D gene: TRBD2
V gene: TRBV6-6
clone size: .
CDR3 DNA: TGTGCCAGCATAGGTATAGGGGAGGGCGACTACAATGAGCAGTTCTTC
CDR3 protein: CASIGIGEGDYNEQFF

J gene: TRBJ2-2
D gene: .
V gene: TRBV5-1
clone size: many
CDR3 DNA: TGCGCCAGCAGAGAGGGGATCGCCGGGGAGCTGTTTTTT
CDR3 protein: CASREGIAGELFF